This T cell receptor (beta chain) stems from a study of T cells in Graves' hyperthyroidism and ophthalmopathy. About the study: Peripheral blood draws took place at initial diagnosis, ahead of any treatment. Findings of the study overall: Appearing also in blood were most of the thyroid clonotypes expanded above 0.001.

There are many counts of this clonotype. No antigen is known for it. Those patients with uncontrolled infection, other autoimmune disease, pregnancy or lactation were excluded. PBMCs were collected from a 10 ml volume of fresh peripheral blood. The investigators amplified TCR beta CDR3 regions from RNA transcripts. Primed by the HTBI set, a first-round RT-PCR was run on the TCR CDR3. TCRdb re-called the multiplex PCR reads through MiXCR, storing one row per CDR3 protein. The sample has more than 500,000 distinct CDR3 sequences; over 12% are singletons. This CDR3 has 13 residues. With V trimmed by 7 bases and J by 4 bases, 4 bases remained unmatched.

The gene calls are TRBV12-3 or TRBV12-4 and TRBJ1-1, with 9 nucleotides matching TRBD1. The sample was blood. The TCR originated in a woman aged 40 to 50 with Graves' ophthalmopathy. The CDR3 region is CASTDRGGTEAFF. In DNA form, the CDR3 reads TGTGCCAGCACGGACAGGGGTGGCACTGAAGCTTTCTTT.